Listed below are T cell receptor beta chains from one sample, sequenced in a study of control samples from healthy donors and cancer patients. Generated by immunoSEQ multiplex PCR, the TCRdb table keeps only in-frame clones and is missing some. Among more than 20,000 clones listed, approximately 90% were seen once. Sequences were obtained from PBMCs. The receptor source for this set is a man aged 45 to 65 with lung cancer. The CDR3 runs from the conserved cysteine through the conserved F or W. D genes are given only for firm matches. Rows give clone size only sometimes, using once, few, many, or a class for an expanded clone.

abundance,v_gene,len,j_gene,d_gene,CDR3nt,CDR3aa
-,TRBV5-1,12,TRBJ1-1,-,TGCGCCAGCACCGGAAGTAACACTGAAGCTTTCTTT,CASTGSNTEAFF
-,TRBV4-3,16,TRBJ1-2,TRBD1,TGCGCCAGCAGCCGAGGACAGGGGGCCCTTAACTATGGCTACACCTTC,CASSRGQGALNYGYTF
-,TRBV19,11,TRBJ2-3,-,TGTGCCAGTAGTAACTCAGATACGCAGTATTTT,CASSNSDTQYF
-,TRBV6-5,15,TRBJ2-2,TRBD2,TGTGCCAGCACAAGAGCGGGGGCCAGCACCGGGGAGCTGTTTTTT,CASTRAGASTGELFF
-,TRBV6-5,15,TRBJ1-4,TRBD1,TGTGCCAGCAGTTACCAGACAGGGGAGGGGGAAAAACTGTTTTTT,CASSYQTGEGEKLFF
-,TRBV6-1,14,TRBJ2-5,TRBD1,TGTGCCAGCAGTGACGGACAGGTGCAAGAGACCCAGTACTTC,CASSDGQVQETQYF
-,TRBV2,14,TRBJ2-4,TRBD1,TGTGCCAGCAGCGGACAGGGGGCTGGGGACATTCAGTACTTC,CASSGQGAGDIQYF
-,TRBV4-3,15,TRBJ1-2,-,TGCGCCAGCAGCCAAGAGCTACAGGGAATCTATGGCTACACCTTC,CASSQELQGIYGYTF
-,TRBV29-1,13,TRBJ1-5,-,TGCAGCGTTCGACGAGATAGCAATCAGCCCCAGCATTTT,CSVRRDSNQPQHF
-,TRBV5-4,15,TRBJ1-2,-,TGTGCCAGCAGGACCGGCGGGAGAGTTAACTATGGCTACACCTTC,CASRTGGRVNYGYTF
-,TRBV18,15,TRBJ1-4,-,TGTGCCAGCTCACCAGTAGGGGTGCCTAATGAAAAACTGTTTTTT,CASSPVGVPNEKLFF
-,TRBV11-3,15,TRBJ2-2,TRBD1,TGTGCCAGCAGCTCCGGGACAGCTACAACCGGGGAGCTGTTTTTT,CASSSGTATTGELFF
-,TRBV5-1,13,TRBJ1-2,-,TGCGCCAGCAGCTTGGCCGGGACTATGGGCTACACCTTC,CASSLAGTMGYTF
-,TRBV11-3,16,TRBJ2-3,TRBD1,TGTGCCAGCAGCCCAAATGGACAGGGGAGCACAGATACGCAGTATTTT,CASSPNGQGSTDTQYF
once,TRBV3-1/TRBV3-2,16,TRBJ1-1,TRBD1,TGTGCCAGCAGCCAAGAGAGGACAGGGCCGAACACTGAAGCTTTCTTT,CASSQERTGPNTEAFF
-,TRBV18,15,TRBJ2-2,-,TGTGCCAGCTCACCGGCTGGCACGAACACCGGGGAGCTGTTTTTT,CASSPAGTNTGELFF
-,TRBV2,14,TRBJ1-6,TRBD1,TGTGCCACCCACGGACAGGGTGGTTATTCACCCCTCCACTTT,CATHGQGGYSPLHF
-,TRBV7-2,14,TRBJ1-6,-,TGTGCCAGCAGCGTAGCTGGGGGCGAGTCACCCCTCCACTTT,CASSVAGGESPLHF
-,TRBV9,14,TRBJ2-7,-,TGTGCCAGCAGCGTAGGGGTAAGCTCCTACGAGCAGTACTTC,CASSVGVSSYEQYF
-,TRBV19,17,TRBJ1-1,TRBD1,TGTGCCAGTAGTTTCCCTAATCCGGGACAGGCGAACACTGAAGCTTTCTTT,CASSFPNPGQANTEAFF
-,TRBV6-6,14,TRBJ1-1,-,TGTGCCAGCAGTCAAACTCCGGCGGTAACTGAAGCTTTCTTT,CASSQTPAVTEAFF
once,TRBV7-9,14,TRBJ1-1,-,TGTGCCAGCACTAAACAGGGTGAAGGGACTGAAGCTTTCTTT,CASTKQGEGTEAFF
once,TRBV7-9,15,TRBJ1-4,-,TGTGCCAGCACCATCGGGGTCGACCAGAATGAAAAACTGTTTTTT,CASTIGVDQNEKLFF
-,TRBV19,15,TRBJ1-3,-,TGTGCCAGTACCCCCAATGGAGGCTCTGGAAACACCATATATTTT,CASTPNGGSGNTIYF
-,TRBV11-2,15,TRBJ2-5,-,TGTGCCAGCAGACAAACCTTCAGGGGCGGTGAGACCCAGTACTTC,CASRQTFRGGETQYF
-,TRBV27,14,TRBJ2-7,TRBD1,TGTGCCAGCAGTTTAAAGGGACAGGCTTACGAGCAGTACTTC,CASSLKGQAYEQYF
-,TRBV30,16,TRBJ2-5,TRBD2,TGTGCCTGGACGGTGGGTAGCGGGGGGGCAGGAGAGACCCAGTACTTC,CAWTVGSGGAGETQYF